This T cell receptor beta chain emerged from a study of control samples from healthy donors and cancer patients. Assay used: immunoSEQ multiplex PCR; TCRdb lists only in-frame clones, some missing. The repertoire includes about 120,000 clones, 85% to 95% of them detected once, and about 0.6% sits in the top ten. CDR3 length equals 13 residues. The ends were cut back, 1 base at V and 2 bases at J, with 5 bases in the middle. The table lists this clone with a count of one. This receptor was taken from a man at least 80 years old with head and neck cancer. The sample taken for sequencing was PBMCs. The chain couples TRBV12-3 or TRBV12-4 to TRBJ1-2; TRBD1 might be the D (5 bases). This CDR3 reads CASSLGQNYGYTF. For the CDR3, the DNA is TGTGCCAGCAGTTTAGGACAGAACTATGGCTACACCTTC.